This entry describes one T cell receptor (beta chain). Its antigen is undetermined. These data belong to a study of T cell responses to AZD1222 COVID-19 vaccine. Findings and limits, study-wide: Spike-specific TCR breadth and depth went up after people got two AZD1222 doses.

V lost 2 bases and J 0 bases, leaving 11 bases between the germline ends. Germline V gene lookup returns CDR1 MNHEY and CDR2 SVGEGT. There are 17 residues in the CDR3. The table came from immunoSEQ multiplex PCR; TCRdb's copy has only in-frame clones and leaves some out. The sample includes about 110,000 clones, about 95% of them seen just once. Sequencing used peripheral blood, obtained on day 0 of AZD1222 vaccination. The rearrangement joins TRBV6-2 or TRBV6-3 to TRBJ2-6; possible D gene TRBD1, 7 bases. The clonotype was recovered from an adult in good health. For the CDR3, the DNA is TGTGCCAGCAGTTACGCAGGGGGGAGCTCTGGGGCCAACGTCCTGACTTTC. This codes for CASSYAGGSSGANVLTF.